Listed below are T cell receptor beta chains from one sample, sequenced in a study of shared clonotypes between healthy human individuals. Some clones are missing from TCRdb's copy, which holds only in-frame ones; the method was immunoSEQ multiplex PCR. There are millions of clones in the sample; around nine tenths occur only once, and around 0.15% lies in the top ten. Sequenced: naive CD4+ T cells sorted from blood. These receptors originate from a man aged 18 to 35 in good health. CDR3s include the opening cysteine and the closing phenylalanine or tryptophan. Each record gives: D gene, J gene, CDR3 length, V gene, clone size, CDR3 protein, CDR3 DNA. The D gene is left open where the match is weak. Clone size is shown for a subset of rows, as once, few, many or a class of expanded clone.

d_gene: TRBD1
j_gene: TRBJ1-6
len: 16
v_gene: TRBV5-1
abundance: few
CDR3aa: CASSLVGQGLGSPLHF
CDR3nt: TGCGCCAGCAGCTTGGTAGGACAGGGTCTCGGTTCACCCCTCCACTTT

d_gene: .
j_gene: TRBJ2-7
len: 15
v_gene: TRBV10-3
abundance: .
CDR3aa: CAISEAAASSYEQYF
CDR3nt: TGTGCCATCAGTGAGGCGGCGGCGAGCTCCTACGAGCAGTACTTC

d_gene: .
j_gene: TRBJ1-5
len: 12
v_gene: TRBV19
abundance: few
CDR3aa: CASSLGVQPQHF
CDR3nt: TGTGCCAGTAGTCTAGGGGTTCAGCCCCAGCATTTT

d_gene: .
j_gene: TRBJ2-1
len: 12
v_gene: TRBV11-2
abundance: .
CDR3aa: CASSPQRGGAFF
CDR3nt: TGTGCCAGCAGCCCTCAGAGGGGCGGGGCGTTCTTC

d_gene: .
j_gene: TRBJ2-5
len: 13
v_gene: TRBV11-2
abundance: .
CDR3aa: CASSLERVETQYF
CDR3nt: TGTGCCAGCAGCTTAGAAAGGGTGGAGACCCAGTACTTC

d_gene: TRBD2
j_gene: TRBJ2-3
len: 14
v_gene: TRBV10-3
abundance: .
CDR3aa: CATHPAGESDTQYF
CDR3nt: TGTGCCACCCATCCCGCGGGAGAGTCAGATACGCAGTATTTT

d_gene: TRBD1
j_gene: TRBJ1-5
len: 15
v_gene: TRBV6-5
abundance: .
CDR3aa: CASRSGTGSNQPQHF
CDR3nt: TGTGCCAGCAGGTCCGGGACAGGGAGCAATCAGCCCCAGCATTTT

d_gene: .
j_gene: TRBJ2-7
len: 15
v_gene: TRBV5-1
abundance: .
CDR3aa: CASSLYVGGQGEQYF
CDR3nt: TGCGCCAGCAGCTTGTATGTTGGGGGCCAAGGGGAGCAGTACTTC

d_gene: .
j_gene: TRBJ1-1
len: 12
v_gene: TRBV30
abundance: .
CDR3aa: CAWIPLGGLAFF
CDR3nt: TGTGCCTGGATACCCCTTGGGGGTTTGGCTTTCTTT

d_gene: .
j_gene: TRBJ2-5
len: 13
v_gene: TRBV5-1
abundance: once
CDR3aa: CASSLGVVETQYF
CDR3nt: TGCGCCAGCAGCTTGGGCGTTGTGGAGACCCAGTACTTC

d_gene: .
j_gene: TRBJ1-2
len: 16
v_gene: TRBV13
abundance: .
CDR3aa: CASSLGLINDPYGYTF
CDR3nt: TGTGCCAGCAGCTTAGGCCTAATAAACGACCCCTATGGCTACACCTTC

d_gene: .
j_gene: TRBJ1-2
len: 14
v_gene: TRBV12-5
abundance: once
CDR3aa: CASGSEGANYGYTF
CDR3nt: TGTGCTAGTGGTTCCGAGGGGGCTAACTATGGCTACACCTTC

d_gene: .
j_gene: TRBJ1-4
len: 15
v_gene: TRBV11-2
abundance: .
CDR3aa: CASSPGTGLYEKLFF
CDR3nt: TGTGCCAGCAGCCCAGGTACAGGGTTGTATGAAAAACTGTTTTTT

d_gene: .
j_gene: TRBJ1-2
len: 13
v_gene: TRBV6-1
abundance: .
CDR3aa: CASSNGPAYGYTF
CDR3nt: TGTGCCAGCAGTAACGGGCCAGCCTATGGCTACACCTTC

d_gene: .
j_gene: TRBJ1-3
len: 17
v_gene: TRBV15
abundance: .
CDR3aa: CATSRDSGGAFGNTIYF
CDR3nt: TGTGCCACCAGCAGAGATTCCGGGGGGGCGTTTGGAAACACCATATATTTT

d_gene: .
j_gene: TRBJ2-5
len: 13
v_gene: TRBV18
abundance: .
CDR3aa: CASSLAVQETQYF
CDR3nt: TGTGCCAGCTCACTAGCGGTCCAAGAGACCCAGTACTTC

d_gene: TRBD2
j_gene: TRBJ2-7
len: 14
v_gene: TRBV19
abundance: once
CDR3aa: CASSITGLVYEQYF
CDR3nt: TGTGCCAGTAGTATTACGGGACTAGTCTACGAGCAGTACTTC

d_gene: .
j_gene: TRBJ2-1
len: 15
v_gene: TRBV2
abundance: .
CDR3aa: CASSGGGTEGNEQFF
CDR3nt: TGTGCCAGCAGTGGTGGCGGGACGGAGGGAAATGAGCAGTTCTTC

d_gene: .
j_gene: TRBJ2-7
len: 14
v_gene: TRBV7-2
abundance: .
CDR3aa: CASSLPNRPYEQYF
CDR3nt: TGTGCCAGCAGCTTACCGAACCGACCCTACGAGCAGTACTTC

d_gene: .
j_gene: TRBJ2-7
len: 14
v_gene: TRBV2
abundance: .
CDR3aa: CASSSETGLGEQYF
CDR3nt: TGTGCCAGCAGCTCGGAGACAGGTTTGGGCGAGCAGTACTTC

d_gene: TRBD1
j_gene: TRBJ1-6
len: 14
v_gene: TRBV25-1
abundance: .
CDR3aa: CASSGQGKHSPLHF
CDR3nt: TGTGCCAGCAGTGGACAGGGAAAGCATTCACCCCTCCACTTT

d_gene: .
j_gene: TRBJ1-2
len: 14
v_gene: TRBV28
abundance: .
CDR3aa: CASSLSQAYYGYTF
CDR3nt: TGTGCCAGCAGTTTATCCCAGGCCTACTATGGCTACACCTTC

d_gene: .
j_gene: TRBJ2-5
len: 14
v_gene: TRBV18
abundance: .
CDR3aa: CASSPPGVSETQYF
CDR3nt: TGTGCCAGCTCACCACCTGGGGTCTCTGAGACCCAGTACTTC

d_gene: TRBD1
j_gene: TRBJ2-2
len: 16
v_gene: TRBV9
abundance: .
CDR3aa: CASSPFGTGLSGELFF
CDR3nt: TGTGCCAGCAGTCCATTTGGGACAGGGCTTTCCGGGGAGCTGTTTTTT

d_gene: .
j_gene: TRBJ1-2
len: 14
v_gene: TRBV6-1
abundance: .
CDR3aa: CASTPEEVVYGYTF
CDR3nt: TGTGCCAGCACCCCGGAGGAGGTGGTCTATGGCTACACCTTC

d_gene: .
j_gene: TRBJ2-4
len: 16
v_gene: TRBV9
abundance: .
CDR3aa: CASSVESPGTKNIQYF
CDR3nt: TGTGCCAGCAGCGTAGAATCCCCGGGAACCAAAAACATTCAGTACTTC

d_gene: TRBD1
j_gene: TRBJ2-7
len: 13
v_gene: TRBV5-4
abundance: .
CDR3aa: CASSGQGPYEQYF
CDR3nt: TGTGCCAGCAGTGGACAGGGCCCCTACGAGCAGTACTTC

d_gene: TRBD1
j_gene: TRBJ1-2
len: 14
v_gene: TRBV10-3
abundance: .
CDR3aa: CAIRSGTGWYGYTF
CDR3nt: TGTGCCATCAGGTCCGGGACAGGGTGGTATGGCTACACCTTC

d_gene: .
j_gene: TRBJ2-6
len: 19
v_gene: TRBV2
abundance: .
CDR3aa: CASSDRKTGHARGANVLTF
CDR3nt: TGTGCCAGCAGTGACCGGAAAACAGGGCATGCGAGGGGGGCCAACGTCCTGACTTTC

d_gene: TRBD1
j_gene: TRBJ1-2
len: 16
v_gene: TRBV19
abundance: .
CDR3aa: CAEGRRTGVINYGYTF
CDR3nt: TGTGCCGAGGGGCGGAGAACAGGGGTCATTAACTATGGCTACACCTTC

d_gene: .
j_gene: TRBJ2-6
len: 15
v_gene: TRBV9
abundance: .
CDR3aa: CATGAGSSGANVLTF
CDR3nt: TGTGCCACCGGGGCCGGGTCCTCTGGGGCCAACGTCCTGACTTTC

d_gene: .
j_gene: TRBJ1-1
len: 13
v_gene: TRBV18
abundance: .
CDR3aa: CASSPNQQSEAFF
CDR3nt: TGTGCCAGCTCACCAAACCAACAGAGTGAAGCTTTCTTT

d_gene: .
j_gene: TRBJ2-7
len: 14
v_gene: TRBV29-1
abundance: .
CDR3aa: CSVVSSRWAYEQYF
CDR3nt: TGCAGCGTCGTTAGTAGCCGATGGGCCTACGAGCAGTACTTC

d_gene: TRBD1
j_gene: TRBJ2-7
len: 15
v_gene: TRBV5-6
abundance: once
CDR3aa: CASSSPGQGDYEQYF
CDR3nt: TGTGCCAGCAGCTCCCCGGGACAGGGAGACTACGAGCAGTACTTC

d_gene: TRBD1
j_gene: TRBJ2-2
len: 15
v_gene: TRBV2
abundance: .
CDR3aa: CASSGQGFVTGELFF
CDR3nt: TGTGCCAGCAGCGGACAGGGATTTGTCACCGGGGAGCTGTTTTTT

d_gene: .
j_gene: TRBJ2-7
len: 15
v_gene: TRBV6-5
abundance: .
CDR3aa: CASSYSGRPYYEQYF
CDR3nt: TGTGCCAGCAGTTACTCCGGACGCCCTTACTACGAGCAGTACTTC

d_gene: .
j_gene: TRBJ2-2
len: 13
v_gene: TRBV6-5
abundance: .
CDR3aa: CASNQGYTGELFF
CDR3nt: TGTGCCAGCAACCAGGGCTACACCGGGGAGCTGTTTTTT

d_gene: .
j_gene: TRBJ1-3
len: 15
v_gene: TRBV5-5
abundance: .
CDR3aa: CASSLGPYSGNTIYF
CDR3nt: TGTGCCAGCAGCTTGGGGCCATACTCTGGAAACACCATATATTTT

d_gene: .
j_gene: TRBJ1-5
len: 13
v_gene: TRBV10-3
abundance: .
CDR3aa: CATGETLNQPQHF
CDR3nt: TGTGCCACCGGGGAAACCCTGAATCAGCCCCAGCATTTT

d_gene: TRBD2
j_gene: TRBJ2-1
len: 14
v_gene: TRBV19
abundance: .
CDR3aa: CASLSSGGPSGQFF
CDR3nt: TGTGCCAGCTTATCTAGCGGGGGGCCCTCTGGGCAGTTCTTC

d_gene: .
j_gene: TRBJ1-2
len: 14
v_gene: TRBV18
abundance: .
CDR3aa: CASSDLGTNYGYTF
CDR3nt: TGTGCCAGCTCAGACCTCGGGACCAACTATGGCTACACCTTC

d_gene: TRBD2
j_gene: TRBJ2-2
len: 17
v_gene: TRBV19
abundance: .
CDR3aa: CASSIGVTSRPTGELFF
CDR3nt: TGTGCCAGTAGTATAGGCGTGACTAGCCGACCGACCGGGGAGCTGTTTTTT

d_gene: TRBD1
j_gene: TRBJ2-1
len: 16
v_gene: TRBV6-4
abundance: .
CDR3aa: CASSDSPGQGSDEQFF
CDR3nt: TGTGCCAGCAGTGACTCACCGGGACAGGGCTCGGATGAGCAGTTCTTC

d_gene: .
j_gene: TRBJ2-3
len: 14
v_gene: TRBV30
abundance: .
CDR3aa: CAWSDPRKTDTQYF
CDR3nt: TGTGCCTGGAGTGACCCTCGGAAGACAGATACGCAGTATTTT

d_gene: .
j_gene: TRBJ2-3
len: 16
v_gene: TRBV5-1
abundance: .
CDR3aa: CASSLDSGRGTDTQYF
CDR3nt: TGCGCCAGCAGCTTGGACAGCGGAAGGGGCACAGATACGCAGTATTTT

d_gene: .
j_gene: TRBJ1-1
len: 11
v_gene: TRBV25-1
abundance: .
CDR3aa: CASRGGTEAFF
CDR3nt: TGTGCCAGCAGGGGGGGCACTGAAGCTTTCTTT

d_gene: TRBD2
j_gene: TRBJ2-3
len: 15
v_gene: TRBV5-1
abundance: .
CDR3aa: CASSFGTSVTDTQYF
CDR3nt: TGCGCCAGCAGTTTCGGGACTAGCGTCACAGATACGCAGTATTTT

d_gene: .
j_gene: TRBJ1-1
len: 12
v_gene: TRBV4-1
abundance: .
CDR3aa: CASSQGGAEAFF
CDR3nt: TGCGCCAGCAGCCAAGGGGGGGCTGAAGCTTTCTTT